This T cell receptor (beta chain) was observed in a study of CD8+CD57+ T cells in acquired aplastic anemia. Study summary: Mean yield of DNA from sorted CD4+ and CD8+ cells was 2.5 to 4 ug. The study, taken as a whole, reports: The same twenty-nine CD8+ CDR3 sequences occurred in patients and in controls.

Selection for sequencing was limited to patients who had shown CD8+CD57+ cell expansion by flow cytometry. A remark on this clonotype: Its antigen is unknown. The junction shows a germline mismatch at one end, possibly a read error.

The CDR3 covers 15 residues. CDR1 is SGHRS and CDR2 is YFSETQ in the germline V gene. Genomic DNA acted as the template from which TCR beta VDJ combination and CDR3 sequence profiling were carried out. TCRdb analysed the reads with MiXCR anew, one entry per CDR3 protein. The sample yields about 200,000 distinct CDR3 sequences, roughly two thirds seen once. This sequence joins TRBV5-1 and TRBJ1-4, with TRBD1 identical over 8 bases. The sample consisted of sorted CD4+, CD8+, or CD8+CD57+ T cells (not recorded which) from PBMCs. This clonotype originated in a human donor with aplastic anemia. The CDR3 DNA is TGTGCCAGCAGCCCCTGGACAGGGCCCAATGAAAAACTGTTTTTT. Translation: CASSPWTGPNEKLFF.